Each of the 30 T cell receptor beta chains below was sequenced from the same sample in a study of beta chain features in type 1 diabetes. Isolated RNA was reverse transcribed in full, so expressed TCRB transcripts were sequenced. The protocol was immunoSEQ multiplex PCR, while the TCRdb copy is restricted to in-frame clones and leaves out a portion. The sample shows about 150,000 clones, 11% of them seen only once. The sample was central memory CD4+ T cells from blood. The origin of the receptors is a man aged 18 to 35 in good health.

This clone was found many times. In nucleotides, the CDR3 is TGTGCCATCAGTGGCACAGGGTACGAGCAGTACTTC. It codes for CAISGTGYEQYF. The chain carries TRBV10-3 and TRBJ2-7; D might be TRBD1 (6 bases). In germline, CDR1 is ENHRY, CDR2 SYGVKD. There are 12 residues in the CDR3. V was trimmed by 4 bases and J by 4 bases, leaving 8 bases between them.

The J gene is TRBJ2-7, the V gene TRBV15; D might be TRBD2 (5 bases). From germline, CDR1 is LNHNV and CDR2 YYDKDF (reference sequence). V was trimmed by 8 bases and J by 2 bases, leaving 10 bases between them. This CDR3 has 12 residues. CDR3 protein: CATARGPYEQYF. CDR3 coding DNA: TGTGCCACCGCCCGAGGGCCCTACGAGCAGTACTTC.

This chain connects TRBV7-2 to TRBJ1-2; D is ambiguous. V dropped 3 bases and J dropped 5 bases, with 10 bases sitting between them. The germline gives CDR1 SGHTA, CDR2 FQGNSA. This CDR3 region has 13 residues. This CDR3 is CASSLDDWYGYTF. The CDR3 DNA follows: TGTGCCAGCAGCTTGGATGATTGGTATGGCTACACCTTC.

This clone has ten or more counts. The junction departs from the called germline gene at one end, perhaps through a read error. The gene calls are TRBV7-7 and TRBJ2-1, with 7 bases that match TRBD1. The CDR3 is 13 residues long. CDR1 and CDR2 from the germline V gene are SSHAT and FNYEAQ (reference sequence). As DNA, the CDR3 is TGTGCTAGCAGCTTAGACAGGGCCAATGAGCAGTTCTTC. The encoded protein is CASSLDRANEQFF.

This clone turned up a few times. The chain is built from TRBV28 and TRBJ2-6; D unresolved. Germline lookup yields CDR1 MDHEN and CDR2 SYDVKM. This CDR3 region has 15 residues. V dropped 10 bases and J dropped 1 base, with 14 bases sitting between them. CDR3: CAILSSNSGANVLTF. In DNA form, the CDR3 reads TGTGCCATCCTGTCGTCCAATTCTGGGGCCAACGTCCTGACTTTC.

The rearrangement links TRBV11-3 to TRBJ2-3, with a possible D match to TRBD2 (6 bases). This CDR3 has 12 residues. Germline V gene lookup returns CDR1 SGHNT and CDR2 YENEEA. The germline V and J ends were trimmed by 5 bases and 7 bases, with 10 bases remaining between them. The CDR3 reads CASSPGLNTQYF. The CDR3 region has the DNA TGTGCCAGCAGCCCGGGACTCAATACGCAGTATTTT. The full variable domain, completed using reference TRBV11-3 and TRBJ2-3, is EAGVVQSPRYKIIEKKQPVAFWCNPISGHNTLYWYLQNLGQGPELLIRYENEEAVDDSQLPKDRFSAERLKGVDSTLKIQPAELGDSAVYLCASSPGLNTQYFGPGTRLTVL.

This clone was seen more than once but under ten times. The V and J genes are TRBV4-3 and TRBJ2-3; TRBD2 might be the D (5 bases). Germline V gene lookup returns CDR1 LGHNA and CDR2 YSLEER. The CDR3 is 16 amino acids. The germline V and J ends were trimmed by 1 base and 4 bases, with 15 bases remaining between them. CDR3 residues: CASSQGRDPWADTQYF. The CDR3 DNA follows: TGCGCCAGCAGCCAAGGACGGGATCCGTGGGCAGATACGCAGTATTTT.

CDR3 region: CASSFGYSRTIEQYF. The CDR3 DNA follows: TGTGCCAGCAGCTTTGGCTATAGTAGGACTATCGAGCAGTACTTC. The rearrangement joins TRBV7-8 to TRBJ2-7, with a possible D match to TRBD2 (6 bases). The CDR3 spans 15 residues. Germline V gives CDR1 SGHVS, CDR2 FQNEAQ. V was cut by 3 bases and J by 6 bases, with 18 bases left in between. Supplemented by reference TRBV7-8 and TRBJ2-7, the full variable domain reads GAGVSQSPRYKVAKRGQDVALRCDPISGHVSLFWYQQALGQGPEFLTYFQNEAQLDKSGLPSDRFFAERPEGSVSTLKIQRTQQEDSAVYLCASSFGYSRTIEQYFGPGTRLTVT.

This chain links TRBV4-3 with TRBJ2-2; D remains ambiguous. This CDR3 spans 14 amino acids. Trimming removed 0 bases at V and 7 bases at J, with 9 bases between. Germline CDR1 reads LGHNA; CDR2 reads YSLEER. DNA of the CDR3: TGCGCCAGCAGCCAAGAGGATACGGTCGGGGAGCTGTTTTTT. It specifies CASSQEDTVGELFF.

Points on this clone: This same CDR3 is encoded by further DNA sequences in the sample. This chain links TRBV18 with TRBJ2-5; a weak D match, TRBD2 (5 bases). Germline CDR1 is KGHSH and CDR2 is LQKENI. Trimming cost V 0 bases and J 5 bases, with 13 bases left between them. The length of the CDR3 is 15 residues. This chain's CDR3 is CASSPPSGSRETQYF. Written as DNA, the CDR3 is TGTGCCAGCTCACCACCGTCGGGGAGTAGGGAGACCCAGTACTTC.

The chain employs TRBV5-1 and TRBJ2-1, with 8 bases fitting TRBD1. Germline assignment: CDR1 SGHRS and CDR2 YFSETQ. This CDR3 region has 16 residues. The junction had 10 bases not matched to a gene; V was cut back by 3 bases and J by 5 bases. Here the CDR3 DNA reads TGCGCCAGCAGCTCCCGGACAGGGAGTTTCAACAATGAGCAGTTCTTC. Its protein is CASSSRTGSFNNEQFF.

The J gene is TRBJ1-3, the V gene TRBV4-2, with TRBD1 matching 7 bases. The ends lost 8 bases at V and 4 bases at J; junction bases unmatched: 8. This CDR3 spans 14 amino acids. Per the germline V gene, CDR1 is LGHNA and CDR2 is YNFKEQ. The CDR3 region has the DNA TGTGCCAGCCACGAGGGGGCGGGGGGAAACACCATATATTTT. Protein: CASHEGAGGNTIYF.

This sequence joins TRBV7-3 and TRBJ2-5; possibly TRBD1 for D (5 bases). This CDR3 has 14 residues. Trimming took off 1 base at V and 5 bases at J, with 11 bases between the two ends. Looked up from germline, CDR1 is SGHTA and CDR2 is FQGTGA. This CDR3 is CASSLSGYRETQYF. The CDR3 DNA follows: TGTGCCAGCAGCTTAAGCGGTTACAGGGAGACCCAGTACTTC.

The genes are TRBV2 and TRBJ2-3; 14 positions agree with TRBD2. The CDR3 is 15 amino acids. With 2 bases clipped from V and 6 bases from J, the junction kept 1 base outside the gene matches. Germline values: CDR1 SNHLY, CDR2 FYNNEI. This CDR3 is CASSERLAGGDTQYF. For the CDR3, the DNA is TGTGCCAGCAGTGAACGACTAGCGGGGGGGGATACGCAGTATTTT.

In its sample, this clone was seen a few times. The chain has TRBV10-3 and TRBJ2-1, with TRBD1 matching over 9 bases. Germline V gives CDR1 ENHRY, CDR2 SYGVKD. The ends lost 7 bases at V and 7 bases at J; junction bases unmatched: 8. The CDR3 length is 14 residues. CDR3 loop: CAIKARQGENEQFF. The CDR3 bases are TGTGCCATCAAAGCCCGACAGGGGGAAAATGAGCAGTTCTTC.

The chain recombines TRBV2 with TRBJ1-2; D is unresolved. CDR3 length equals 13 residues. V was pared by 1 base and J by 7 bases, with 10 bases between. The germline V gene has CDR1 SNHLY and CDR2 FYNNEI. As DNA, the CDR3 is TGTGCCAGCAGTGAAGAGTCGAGGATTGGCTACACCTTC. Translated, it gives CASSEESRIGYTF.

CDR3 sequence: CASSPEGRGGNEKLFF. CDR3 in DNA: TGTGCCAGCAGCCCAGAAGGAAGGGGGGGAAATGAAAAACTGTTTTTT. V and J are TRBV9 and TRBJ1-4, with a weak D call TRBD1 (6 bases). The CDR3 is 16 residues long. Trimming stripped 4 bases from V and 5 bases from J, with 18 bases between. Germline CDR1 reads SGDLS; CDR2 reads YYNGEE.

There are many counts of this clone. The genes are TRBV7-9 and TRBJ2-7; TRBD2 matches at 13 bases. CDR3 length: 16 residues. Germline V lookup: CDR1 SEHNR, CDR2 FQNEAQ (reference sequence). V was clipped by 1 base and J by 4 bases; unmatched bases: 4. The CDR3 spells CASSLGLAGGGYEQYF. The CDR3 nucleotides are TGTGCCAGCAGCTTAGGACTAGCGGGGGGAGGATACGAGCAGTACTTC.

The chain has TRBV5-1 and TRBJ2-3; a weak D match, TRBD2 (6 bases). There are 16 residues in the CDR3. Trimming took 4 bases from V and 0 from J, leaving 15 bases between them. From germline, CDR1 is SGHRS and CDR2 YFSETQ. The CDR3 region is CASSVGLRGSTDTQYF. The CDR3 nucleotides are TGCGCCAGCAGCGTGGGACTCCGAGGGAGCACAGATACGCAGTATTTT.

In this sample, this clone turned up a few times. This chain connects TRBV7-2 to TRBJ2-5; the D is unclear. The CDR3 length is 14 residues. The V end was cut by 1 base, the J end by 7 bases, with 13 bases between. Germline CDR1 reads SGHTA; CDR2 reads FQGNSA. This CDR3 is CASSLGVPGGTQYF. The CDR3 bases are TGTGCCAGCAGCTTAGGAGTCCCTGGTGGGACCCAGTACTTC.

CDR3 bases: TGCGCCAGCAGCTGGGGACGTTCCAATGAGCAGTTCTTC. It specifies CASSWGRSNEQFF. This chain joins TRBV5-1 and TRBJ2-1; D may match TRBD1 or TRBD2 (5 bases each). This CDR3 is 13 amino acids long. The V gene lost 3 bases and the J gene lost 6 bases, with 10 bases spanning the gap. Per the germline V gene, CDR1 is SGHRS and CDR2 is YFSETQ.

This clone came up many times. The chain recombines TRBV7-9 with TRBJ2-1; 7 bases map to TRBD2. The V and J ends lost 5 bases and 9 bases, in that order; junction bases with no gene match: 4. Looked up from germline, CDR1 is SEHNR and CDR2 is FQNEAQ (reference sequence). This CDR3 has 12 amino acids. CDR3 loop: CASSPSGGEQFF. The CDR3 region has the DNA TGTGCCAGCAGCCCCTCGGGGGGTGAGCAGTTCTTC.

This clone was detected a few times. The V and J genes are TRBV7-2 and TRBJ2-5; the D gene is possibly TRBD1 (6 bases). CDR1 SGHTA and CDR2 FQGNSA come from the germline V gene. V lost 2 bases, J lost 4 bases, and 11 bases lay in between. This CDR3 comprises 14 residues. CDR3 in DNA: TGTGCCAGCAGCTTAAGAACAGGGTTAGAGACCCAGTACTTC. Translating it yields CASSLRTGLETQYF.

This clone was observed a handful of times. V usage is TRBV5-1 and J usage is TRBJ2-1; D perhaps matches TRBD2 (5 bases). CDR3 length: 15 residues. Looked up from germline, CDR1 is SGHRS and CDR2 is YFSETQ. V shed 0 bases and J shed 10 bases, with 17 bases lying between them. The CDR3 nucleotides read TGCGCCAGCAGCTTGGCGGGGTTTGACGAAGGCGAGCAGTTCTTC. Its protein is CASSLAGFDEGEQFF.

This clone was found once. The V call is TRBV5-1, the J call TRBJ1-2; D is possibly TRBD1 (5 bases). Germline V gene sequence: CDR1 SGHRS, CDR2 YFSETQ. CDR3 length: 16 residues. The ends were cut back, 0 bases at V and 8 bases at J, with 20 bases in the middle. The chain's CDR3 is CASSLGSINRDVGYTF. The CDR3 DNA reads TGCGCCAGCAGCTTGGGGAGCATCAACCGGGACGTCGGCTACACCTTC.

This clone was seen only a few times. In DNA form, the CDR3 reads TGTGCCAGCAGCCGTCGACAGGGTTCTGGGGAGCAGTACTTC. It yields the protein CASSRRQGSGEQYF. The genes are TRBV6-5 and TRBJ2-7; 7 bases line up with TRBD1. Looked up from germline, CDR1 is MNHEY and CDR2 is SVGAGI. This CDR3 region has 14 residues. V was clipped by 6 bases and J by 7 bases; unmatched bases: 12.

There are a few counts of this clone. The gene calls are TRBV28 and TRBJ2-2, with 9 bases matching TRBD2. Trimming cost V 6 bases and J 0 bases; bases outside gene matches: 17. Germline CDR1 and CDR2: MDHEN and SYDVKM. The CDR3 contains 20 residues. Here the CDR3 reads CASRYLTIKRGASNTGELFF. CDR3 bases: TGTGCCAGCAGATATCTGACTATTAAGCGGGGGGCGTCGAACACCGGGGAGCTGTTTTTT.

The chain combines TRBV4-1 with TRBJ1-2; 7 nucleotides line up with TRBD1. Germline values: CDR1 MGHRA, CDR2 YSYEKL. The trim removed 8 bases at V and 2 bases at J, leaving 11 bases unmatched. The CDR3 has 15 residues. The CDR3 region is CASGGGRALNYGYTF. CDR3 bases: TGCGCCAGCGGAGGGGGCAGGGCCCTCAACTATGGCTACACCTTC.

This clone was seen only a few times. This chain joins TRBV6-5 and TRBJ2-7, with a weak D call TRBD1 (5 bases). This CDR3 is 16 amino acids long. Germline CDR1 and CDR2: MNHEY and SVGAGI. V was clipped by 0 bases and J by 4 bases, with 16 bases between them. CDR3 DNA: TGTGCCAGCAGTTACTCCTGGCAGGGTGTAGTGTACGAGCAGTACTTC. This encodes CASSYSWQGVVYEQYF.

Ten or more counts support this clone. The rearrangement uses TRBV28 and TRBJ2-7; 8 positions agree with TRBD1. Germline V gene lookup returns CDR1 MDHEN and CDR2 SYDVKM. The CDR3 is 14 residues long. Germline trimming cut 4 bases from V and 2 bases from J; bases unmatched to any gene: 4. The CDR3, as DNA: TGTGCCAGCAGTTCCCCGGGACAGGCCTACGAGCAGTACTTC. Translating gives CASSSPGQAYEQYF.